This passage covers 8 T cell receptor beta chains from one sample sequenced in a study of human T cells and chemical hapten exposure. The time point: patch test 2, 6 weeks after DPC sensitization. Treatment in this sample: therapeutic diphenylcyclopropenone sensitization with weekly scalp DPC. TCRdb re-called the RACE reads with MiXCR, one entry per CDR3 protein. Among over 100,000 distinct CDR3 sequences listed, roughly a tenth were seen once. The sample here was whole blood, taken in connection with sensitization to the hapten diphenylcyclopropenone (DPC). All receptors derive from a woman aged 40 to 49 with alopecia areata. Some clones in this sample may be carry-over from other donors' samples.

The sample holds a few counts of this clonotype. V is TRBV12-3 or TRBV12-4 and J is TRBJ1-2; TRBD1 is a possible D gene (5 bases). V lost 6 bases and J 2 bases, leaving 10 bases between the germline ends. This CDR3 is 13 amino acids long. CDR3 amino acids: CASSLQVNYGYTF. CDR3 DNA sequence: TGTGCCAGCAGCCTACAGGTCAACTATGGCTACACCTTC.

The chain links TRBV5-5 to TRBJ1-3; D ambiguous. Trimming took 0 bases from V and 4 from J, leaving 8 bases between them. The CDR3 extends over 14 amino acids. Germline CDR1 reads SGHKS; CDR2 reads YYEKEE (reference sequence). Here the CDR3 reads CASSLEGWGNTIYF. CDR3 DNA sequence: TGTGCCAGCAGCTTGGAGGGATGGGGAAACACCATATATTTT.

The rearrangement joins TRBV7-2 to TRBJ1-2; D not certain. Deletions cut 1 base from V and 4 bases from J, with 10 bases between. CDR1 SGHTA and CDR2 FQGNSA come from the germline V gene. CDR3 size: 14 residues. CDR3 protein: CASSLDSLSYGYTF. CDR3 in DNA: TGTGCCAGCAGCTTAGATTCTCTATCCTATGGCTACACCTTC.

There are a few counts of this clonotype. V is TRBV13 and J is TRBJ2-4; perhaps TRBD1 as D (6 bases). This CDR3 spans 17 amino acids. Germline lookup yields CDR1 PRHDT and CDR2 FYEKMQ (reference sequence). The V gene lost 5 bases and the J gene lost 2 bases, with 19 bases spanning the gap. The CDR3 protein is CASSPTQQGSTKNIQYF. In DNA form, the CDR3 reads TGTGCCAGCAGCCCCACGCAGCAGGGGTCGACCAAAAACATTCAGTACTTC.

This sequence joins TRBV14 and TRBJ2-1, with D hard to call. Germline-derived CDR1 and CDR2 are SGHDN and FVKESK. There are 13 residues in the CDR3. Deletions cut 4 bases from V and 6 bases from J, with 10 bases between. The CDR3 reads CASSRLVGNEQFF. CDR3 nucleotide sequence: TGTGCCAGCAGCCGCCTAGTAGGCAATGAGCAGTTCTTC. Combining the CDR3 with reference TRBV14 and TRBJ2-1 gives the whole variable domain EAGVTQFPSHSVIEKGQTVTLRCDPISGHDNLYWYRRVMGKEIKFLLHFVKESKQDESGMPNNRFLAERTGGTYSTLKVQPAELEDSGVYFCASSRLVGNEQFFGPGTRLTVL.

This clonotype was seen ten or more times. The chain is built from TRBV18 and TRBJ1-4; D is unresolved. This CDR3 contains 15 residues. Per germline, CDR1 KGHSH and CDR2 LQKENI. Trimming took off 2 bases at V and 7 bases at J, with 14 bases between the two ends. The DNA of the CDR3 is TGTGCCAGCTCACCATCCTACGCGCGGGGTGAAAAACTGTTTTTT. It translates to CASSPSYARGEKLFF.

This clonotype has just a few counts. The chain has TRBV3-1 and TRBJ1-1; TRBD1 matches 7 bases. CDR3 size: 14 residues. J was trimmed by 4 bases and V by 0 bases; bases with no gene match: 2. CDR1 and CDR2 (germline): LGHDT, YNNKEL (reference sequence). Here the CDR3 DNA reads TGTGCCAGCAGCCAAGAAGGGGGCGGCACTGAAGCTTTCTTT. It is translated as CASSQEGGGTEAFF.

This clonotype was seen repeatedly, ten times or more. The chain has TRBV6-2 or TRBV6-3 and TRBJ1-5; 9 bases fit TRBD1. CDR1 MNHEY and CDR2 SVGEGT come from the germline V gene. The CDR3 has 15 residues. V shed 0 bases and J 5 bases; nucleotides not matched to a gene: 2. This CDR3 reads CASSYSTGGDQPQHF. The CDR3 DNA follows: TGTGCCAGCAGTTACTCGACAGGGGGGGATCAGCCCCAGCATTTT.